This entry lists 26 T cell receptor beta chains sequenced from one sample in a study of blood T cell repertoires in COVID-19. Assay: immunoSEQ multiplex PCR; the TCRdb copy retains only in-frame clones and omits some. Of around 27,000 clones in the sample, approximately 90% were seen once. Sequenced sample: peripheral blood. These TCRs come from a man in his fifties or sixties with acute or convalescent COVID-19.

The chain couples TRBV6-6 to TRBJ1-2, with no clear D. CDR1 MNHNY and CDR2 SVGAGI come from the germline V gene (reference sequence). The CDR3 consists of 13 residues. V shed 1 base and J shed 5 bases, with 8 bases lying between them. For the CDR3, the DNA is TGTGCCAGCAGTTACTTGGTTCGGTATGGCTACACCTTC. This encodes CASSYLVRYGYTF.

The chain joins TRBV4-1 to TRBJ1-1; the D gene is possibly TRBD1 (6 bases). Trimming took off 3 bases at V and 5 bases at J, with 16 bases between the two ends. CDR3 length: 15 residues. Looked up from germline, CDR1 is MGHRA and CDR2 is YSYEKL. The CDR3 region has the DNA TGCGCCAGCAGCCACGCACAGGGTTTGAGTACTGAAGCTTTCTTT. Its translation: CASSHAQGLSTEAFF.

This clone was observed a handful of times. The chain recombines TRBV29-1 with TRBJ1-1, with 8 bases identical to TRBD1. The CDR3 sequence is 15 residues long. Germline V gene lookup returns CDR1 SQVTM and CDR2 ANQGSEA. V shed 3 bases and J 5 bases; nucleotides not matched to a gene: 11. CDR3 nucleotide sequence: TGCAGCGTTGACGGAGCACAGGGGGGTTGGACTGAAGCTTTCTTT. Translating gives CSVDGAQGGWTEAFF.

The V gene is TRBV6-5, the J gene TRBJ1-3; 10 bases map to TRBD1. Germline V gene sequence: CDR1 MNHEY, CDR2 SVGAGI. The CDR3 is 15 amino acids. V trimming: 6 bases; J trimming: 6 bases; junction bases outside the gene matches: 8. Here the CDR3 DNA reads TGTGCCAGCAGACGGGACAGGGGATTGTTAAACACCATATATTTT. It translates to CASRRDRGLLNTIYF.

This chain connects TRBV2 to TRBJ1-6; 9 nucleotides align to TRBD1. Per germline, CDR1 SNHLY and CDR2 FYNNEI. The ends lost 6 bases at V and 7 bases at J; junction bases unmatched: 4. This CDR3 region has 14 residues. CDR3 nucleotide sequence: TGTGCCAGCAGAACAACAGGGGGCAATTCACCCCTCCACTTT. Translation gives CASRTTGGNSPLHF.

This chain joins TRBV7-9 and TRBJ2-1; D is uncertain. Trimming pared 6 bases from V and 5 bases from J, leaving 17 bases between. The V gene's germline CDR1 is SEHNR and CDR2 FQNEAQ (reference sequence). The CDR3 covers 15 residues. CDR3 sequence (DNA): TGTGCCAGCAGTCTCCACCTAACTCTGGACAATGAGCAGTTCTTC. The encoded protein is CASSLHLTLDNEQFF.

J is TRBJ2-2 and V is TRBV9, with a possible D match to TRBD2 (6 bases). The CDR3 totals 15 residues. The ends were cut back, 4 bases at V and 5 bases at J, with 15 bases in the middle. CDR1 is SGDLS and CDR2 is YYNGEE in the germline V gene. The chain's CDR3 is CASSTQQAGTGELFF. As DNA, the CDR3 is TGTGCCAGCAGCACCCAGCAGGCGGGGACCGGGGAGCTGTTTTTT.

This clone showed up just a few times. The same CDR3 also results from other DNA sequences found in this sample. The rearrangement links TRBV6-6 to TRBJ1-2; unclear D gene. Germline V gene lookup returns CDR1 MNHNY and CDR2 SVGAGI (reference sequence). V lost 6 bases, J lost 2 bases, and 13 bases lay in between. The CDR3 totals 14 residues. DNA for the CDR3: TGTGCCAGCAGCCCCTCCGCGGGGAACTATGGCTACACCTTC. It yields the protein CASSPSAGNYGYTF.

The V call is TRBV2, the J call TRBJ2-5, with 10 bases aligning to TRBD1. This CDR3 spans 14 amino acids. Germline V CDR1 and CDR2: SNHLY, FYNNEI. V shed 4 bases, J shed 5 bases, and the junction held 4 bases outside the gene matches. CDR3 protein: CASSAGTGVETQYF. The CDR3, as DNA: TGTGCCAGCAGTGCCGGGACAGGGGTGGAGACCCAGTACTTC.

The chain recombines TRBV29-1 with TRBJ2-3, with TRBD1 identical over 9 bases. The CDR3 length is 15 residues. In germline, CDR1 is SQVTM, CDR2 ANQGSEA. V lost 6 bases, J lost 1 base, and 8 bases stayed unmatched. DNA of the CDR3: TGCAGCGTGGATGGGACAGGGAGACGCACAGATACGCAGTATTTT. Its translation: CSVDGTGRRTDTQYF.

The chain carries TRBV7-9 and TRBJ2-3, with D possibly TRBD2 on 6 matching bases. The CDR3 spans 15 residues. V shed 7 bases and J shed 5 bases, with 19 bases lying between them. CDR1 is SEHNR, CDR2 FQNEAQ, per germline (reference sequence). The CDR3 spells CASNREKGLGDTQYF. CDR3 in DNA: TGTGCCAGCAACCGGGAGAAGGGGCTCGGAGATACGCAGTATTTT.

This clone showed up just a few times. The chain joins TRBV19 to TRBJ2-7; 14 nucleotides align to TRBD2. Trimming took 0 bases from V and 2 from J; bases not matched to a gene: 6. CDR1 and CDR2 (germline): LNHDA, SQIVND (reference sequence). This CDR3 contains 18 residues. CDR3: CASSIDTGTSGRPYEQYF. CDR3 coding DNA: TGTGCCAGTAGTATAGACACCGGGACTAGCGGGAGACCCTACGAGCAGTACTTC.

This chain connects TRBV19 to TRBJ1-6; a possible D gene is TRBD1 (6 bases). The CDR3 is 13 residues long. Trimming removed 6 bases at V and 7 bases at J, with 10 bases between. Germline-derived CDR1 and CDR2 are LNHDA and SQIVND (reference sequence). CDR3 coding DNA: TGTGCCAGTAGGGACAGACAAAATTCACCCCTCCACTTT. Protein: CASRDRQNSPLHF.

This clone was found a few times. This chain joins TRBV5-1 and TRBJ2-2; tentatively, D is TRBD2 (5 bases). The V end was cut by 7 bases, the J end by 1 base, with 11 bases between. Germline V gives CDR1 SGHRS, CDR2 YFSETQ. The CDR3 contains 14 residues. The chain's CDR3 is CASADGGNTGELFF. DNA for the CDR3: TGCGCCAGCGCCGATGGAGGGAACACCGGGGAGCTGTTTTTT. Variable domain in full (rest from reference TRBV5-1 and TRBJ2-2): KAGVTQTPRYLIKTRGQQVTLSCSPISGHRSVSWYQQTPGQGLQFLFEYFSETQRNKGNFPGRFSGRQFSNSRSEMNVSTLELGDSALYLCASADGGNTGELFFGEGSRLTVL.

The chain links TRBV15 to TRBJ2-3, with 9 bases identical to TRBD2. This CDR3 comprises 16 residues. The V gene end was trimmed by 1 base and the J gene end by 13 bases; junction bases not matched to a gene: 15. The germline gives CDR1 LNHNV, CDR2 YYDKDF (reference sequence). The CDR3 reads CATSRGGGLAQEPKYF. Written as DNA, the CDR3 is TGTGCCACCAGCAGAGGGGGAGGACTAGCGCAAGAACCCAAGTATTTT. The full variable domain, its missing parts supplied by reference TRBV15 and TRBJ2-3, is DAMVIQNPRYQVTQFGKPVTLSCSQTLNHNVMYWYQQKSSQAPKLLFHYYDKDFNNEADTPDNFQSRRPNTSFCFLDIRSPGLGDTAMYLCATSRGGGLAQEPKYFGPGTRLTVL.

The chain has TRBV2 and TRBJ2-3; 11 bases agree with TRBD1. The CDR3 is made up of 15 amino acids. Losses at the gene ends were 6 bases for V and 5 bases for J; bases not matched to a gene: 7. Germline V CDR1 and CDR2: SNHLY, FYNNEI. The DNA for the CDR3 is TGTGCCAGCAGCCTGGACAGGGGGCAGGGAGATACGCAGTATTTT. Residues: CASSLDRGQGDTQYF.

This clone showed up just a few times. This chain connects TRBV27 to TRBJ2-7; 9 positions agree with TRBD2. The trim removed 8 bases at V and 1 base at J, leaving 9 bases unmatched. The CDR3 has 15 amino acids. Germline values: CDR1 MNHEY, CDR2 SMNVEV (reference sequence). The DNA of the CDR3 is TGTGCCAGCCGGATGGGCGGGAGGGCTTCCTACGAGCAGTACTTC. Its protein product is CASRMGGRASYEQYF.

The CDR3 region is CASSMRGGNEKLFF. DNA of the CDR3: TGTGCCAGTAGTATGCGGGGGGGTAATGAAAAACTGTTTTTT. V and J are TRBV19 and TRBJ1-4, with a possible D match to TRBD1 (5 bases). CDR1 and CDR2 (germline): LNHDA, SQIVND (reference sequence). Trimming left V 3 bases short and J 4 bases short, with 9 bases between. This CDR3 comprises 14 residues.

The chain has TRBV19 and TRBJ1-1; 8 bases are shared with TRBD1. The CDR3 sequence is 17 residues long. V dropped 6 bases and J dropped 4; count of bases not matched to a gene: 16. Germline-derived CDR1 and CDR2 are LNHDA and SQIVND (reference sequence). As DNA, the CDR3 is TGTGCCAGTAGCAAAGGGGGGTCAGGGGGCAGGGGCACTGAAGCTTTCTTT. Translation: CASSKGGSGGRGTEAFF.

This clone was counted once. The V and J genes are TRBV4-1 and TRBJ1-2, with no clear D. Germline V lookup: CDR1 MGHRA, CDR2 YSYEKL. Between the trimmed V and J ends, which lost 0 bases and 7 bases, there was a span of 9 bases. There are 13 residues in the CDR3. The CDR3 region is CASSQDRKSGYTF. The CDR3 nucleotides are TGCGCCAGCAGCCAAGACAGGAAGAGTGGCTACACCTTC.

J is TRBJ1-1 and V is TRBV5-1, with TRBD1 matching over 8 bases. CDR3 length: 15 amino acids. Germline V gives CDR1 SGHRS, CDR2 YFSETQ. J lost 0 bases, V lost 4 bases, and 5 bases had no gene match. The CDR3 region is CASSPEDRVNTEAFF. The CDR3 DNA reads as TGCGCCAGCAGCCCCGAGGACAGGGTGAACACTGAAGCTTTCTTT.

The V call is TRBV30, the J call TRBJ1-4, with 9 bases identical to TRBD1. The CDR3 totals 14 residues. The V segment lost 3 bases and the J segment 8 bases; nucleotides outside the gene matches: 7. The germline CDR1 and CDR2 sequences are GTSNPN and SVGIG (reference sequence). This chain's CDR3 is CAWRGQGGQEKLFF. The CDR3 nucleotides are TGTGCCTGGAGGGGACAGGGCGGTCAGGAAAAACTGTTTTTT. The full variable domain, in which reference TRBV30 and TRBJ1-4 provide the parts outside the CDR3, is SQTIHQWPATLVQPVGSPLSLECTVEGTSNPNLYWYRQAAGRGLQLLFYSVGIGQISSEVPQNLSASRPQDRQFILSSKKLLLSDSGFYLCAWRGQGGQEKLFFGSGTQLSVL.

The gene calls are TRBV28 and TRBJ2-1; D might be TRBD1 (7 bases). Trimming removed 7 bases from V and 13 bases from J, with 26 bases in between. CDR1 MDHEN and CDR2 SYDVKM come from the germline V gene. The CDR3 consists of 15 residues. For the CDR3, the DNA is TGTGCCAGCATTCCGCCCAGGAGCAGGGGGACTTACCAGTTCTTC. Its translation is CASIPPRSRGTYQFF.

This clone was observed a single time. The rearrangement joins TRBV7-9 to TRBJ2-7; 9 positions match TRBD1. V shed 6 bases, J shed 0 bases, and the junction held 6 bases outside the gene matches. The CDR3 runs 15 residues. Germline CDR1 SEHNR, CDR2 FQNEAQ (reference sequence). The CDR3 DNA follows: TGTGCCAGCAGGACGGGGACAGGGCCCTCCTACGAGCAGTACTTC. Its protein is CASRTGTGPSYEQYF.

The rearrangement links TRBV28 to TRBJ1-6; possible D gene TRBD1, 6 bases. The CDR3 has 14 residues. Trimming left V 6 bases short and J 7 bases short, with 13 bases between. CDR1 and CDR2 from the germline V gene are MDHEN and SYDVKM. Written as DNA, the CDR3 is TGTGCCAGCAGCCAGGGGCTGGGGAATTCACCCCTCCACTTT. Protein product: CASSQGLGNSPLHF.

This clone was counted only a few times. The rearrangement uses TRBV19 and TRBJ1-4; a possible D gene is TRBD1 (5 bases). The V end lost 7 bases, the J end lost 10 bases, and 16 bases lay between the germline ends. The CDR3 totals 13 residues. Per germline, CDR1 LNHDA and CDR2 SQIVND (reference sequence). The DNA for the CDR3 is TGTGCCAGTAAGGAATCCGCAAGGGGAAAACTGTTTTTT. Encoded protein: CASKESARGKLFF.